These 23 T cell receptor beta chains were sequenced from one sample in a study of T cell repertoires in cytomegalovirus infection. In TCRdb, the reads were re-called with MiXCR into one record per CDR3 protein. Of about 900,000 distinct CDR3 sequences listed, approximately 31% were seen once; the top ten hold about an eighth. Their cognate antigens are unknown. Sequenced material: cultured CD8+ T cells from PBMCs, taken from culture after CMV antigen stimulation. The receptor set was obtained from a human donor in good health (CMV status not recorded). Some clones in this sample may be carry-over from other donors' samples.

This clonotype appeared a few times. J is TRBJ1-5 and V is TRBV4-3; D call uncertain. The CDR3 is made up of 15 amino acids. Trimming removed 0 bases at V and 0 bases at J, with 6 bases between. The germline CDR1 and CDR2 sequences are LGHNA and YSLEER. The CDR3 DNA is TGCGCCAGCAGCCAAGATCAGTATAGCAATCAGCCCCAGCATTTT. Translating it yields CASSQDQYSNQPQHF.

This chain links TRBV6-6 with TRBJ1-5; no firm D call. The CDR3 contains 12 residues. Germline V gives CDR1 MNHNY, CDR2 SVGAGI (reference sequence). With 3 bases removed from V and 9 bases from J, the gap between germline ends came to 9 bases. CDR3 bases: TGTGCCAGCAGTTATGAGATACGGCCCCAGCATTTT. Amino acid sequence: CASSYEIRPQHF.

This clonotype occurred a few times. This chain uses TRBV29-1 with TRBJ1-2, with 7 bases fitting TRBD1. With V trimmed by 0 bases and J by 4 bases, 8 bases remained unmatched. The CDR3 spans 15 residues. Per the germline V gene, CDR1 is SQVTM and CDR2 is ANQGSEA. The CDR3 DNA sequence: TGCAGCGTTGAAGATCTCGACAGGGAGGGCTATGGCTACACCTTC. Translated: CSVEDLDREGYGYTF.

The CDR3 sequence is CASQSRGVNEQYF. The CDR3 DNA follows: TGTGCCAGCCAGTCACGGGGCGTCAACGAGCAGTACTTC. The chain couples TRBV6-8 to TRBJ2-7, with D perhaps assigned TRBD1 or TRBD2 (5 bases each). The V and J ends lost 8 bases and 5 bases respectively, with 16 bases between them. Germline V lookup: CDR1 MNHGY, CDR2 SAAAGT. CDR3 length: 13 residues.

V usage is TRBV29-1 and J usage is TRBJ1-2; 11 bases align to TRBD1. Germline loops: CDR1 SQVTM, CDR2 ANQGSEA. The CDR3 is 13 residues long. J was trimmed by 6 bases and V by 3 bases; bases with no gene match: 3. The CDR3 region has the DNA TGCAGCGTTGACCCGGGACAGGGGGATGGCTACACCTTC. Its protein product is CSVDPGQGDGYTF.

The chain employs TRBV19 and TRBJ2-1, with 8 bases aligning to TRBD2. The CDR3 covers 17 residues. CDR1 is LNHDA and CDR2 is SQIVND in the germline V gene (reference sequence). J gave up 5 bases and V 0 bases, and 9 bases lay outside the gene matches. Here the CDR3 reads CASSIDGGGSPHNEQFF. The CDR3, as DNA: TGTGCCAGTAGTATAGATGGCGGGGGGTCCCCCCACAATGAGCAGTTCTTC.

This clonotype was seen just once. The CDR3 sequence: CASSPNSDYGYTF. The CDR3 DNA is TGTGCCAGCAGCCCAAACTCAGACTATGGCTACACCTTC. V gene TRBV6-1 combines with J gene TRBJ1-2; no reliable D call. This CDR3 has 13 residues. The V end lost 6 bases, the J end lost 3 bases, and 11 bases lay between the germline ends. The germline V gene encodes CDR1 MNHNS and CDR2 SASEGT.

The V call is TRBV25-1, the J call TRBJ2-4; no firm D call. With 7 bases removed from V and 9 bases from J, the gap between germline ends came to 10 bases. CDR3 length: 11 amino acids. The germline CDR1 and CDR2 sequences are MGHDK and SYGVNS. The CDR3 nucleotides read TGTGCCAGCACCTCAGAGCTCATTCAGTACTTC. It translates to CASTSELIQYF.

This clonotype appeared a few times. V gene TRBV7-9 combines with J gene TRBJ1-1; the match to TRBD1 covers 7 bases. V dropped 3 bases and J dropped 3; count of bases not matched to a gene: 16. CDR3 length: 18 residues. Looked up from germline, CDR1 is SEHNR and CDR2 is FQNEAQ (reference sequence). In DNA, the CDR3 is TGTGCCAGCAGCTTTATTTACCGCCGGGACAGCAAATACACTGAAGCTTTCTTT. Amino acid sequence: CASSFIYRRDSKYTEAFF.

This clonotype was detected many times. This chain connects TRBV7-8 to TRBJ1-5; D is possibly TRBD1 (5 bases). Germline CDR1 is SGHVS and CDR2 is FQNEAQ. The CDR3 totals 17 residues. The ends were cut back, 1 base at V and 3 bases at J, with 16 bases in the middle. CDR3 sequence reads: CASSLGGRELINQPQHF. The CDR3 DNA follows: TGTGCCAGCAGCTTAGGGGGACGGGAGTTGATCAATCAGCCCCAGCATTTT.

The table lists this clonotype with a few counts. The chain joins TRBV11-2 to TRBJ2-1, with 16 nucleotides matching TRBD2. The V segment lost 3 bases and the J segment 4 bases; nucleotides outside the gene matches: 6. The CDR3 consists of 18 residues. Germline values: CDR1 SGHAT, CDR2 FQNNGV. Written as DNA, the CDR3 is TGTGCCAGCAGCTTGGGGGGACTAGCGGGGGGGCAATACAATGAGCAGTTCTTC. Protein product: CASSLGGLAGGQYNEQFF. The variable domain in full, completed from reference TRBV11-2 and TRBJ2-1, reads EAGVAQSPRYKIIEKRQSVAFWCNPISGHATLYWYQQILGQGPKLLIQFQNNGVVDDSQLPKDRFSAERLKGVDSTLKIQPAKLEDSAVYLCASSLGGLAGGQYNEQFFGPGTRLTVL.

This clonotype was seen many times. This chain joins TRBV7-2 and TRBJ2-1, with 9 bases identical to TRBD2. CDR1 and CDR2 from the germline V gene are SGHTA and FQGNSA. Trimming took 2 bases from V and 4 from J; bases not matched to a gene: 3. The CDR3 consists of 15 residues. This CDR3 reads CASSLLAGIYNEQFF. CDR3 DNA: TGTGCCAGCAGCTTACTAGCGGGGATTTACAATGAGCAGTTCTTC.

Many counts were recorded for this clonotype. The chain uses TRBV7-2 and TRBJ2-1; TRBD1 is a possible D gene (6 bases). V was pared by 5 bases and J by 5 bases, with 16 bases between. From germline, CDR1 is SGHTA and CDR2 FQGNSA. The CDR3 loop spans 15 amino acids. CDR3 nucleotides: TGTGCCAGCAGCAACTACAGGGTTTATAACAATGAGCAGTTCTTC. This gives the protein CASSNYRVYNNEQFF. The whole variable domain, remainder taken from reference TRBV7-2 and TRBJ2-1, is GAGVSQSPSNKVTEKGKDVELRCDPISGHTALYWYRQSLGQGLEFLIYFQGNSAPDKSGLPSDRFSAERTGGSVSTLTIQRTQQEDSAVYLCASSNYRVYNNEQFFGPGTRLTVL.

The V and J genes are TRBV9 and TRBJ2-1; D uncertain. Germline-derived CDR1 and CDR2 are SGDLS and YYNGEE. This CDR3 is 17 amino acids long. With 0 bases removed from V and 2 bases from J, the gap between germline ends came to 15 bases. CDR3 amino acids: CASSVEVLAATYNEQFF. In DNA, the CDR3 is TGTGCCAGCAGCGTAGAGGTGTTGGCGGCGACCTACAATGAGCAGTTCTTC. Full variable domain (remainder filled in from reference TRBV9 and TRBJ2-1): DSGVTQTPKHLITATGQRVTLRCSPRSGDLSVYWYQQSLDQGLQFLIQYYNGEERAKGNILERFSAQQFPDLHSELNLSSLELGDSALYFCASSVEVLAATYNEQFFGPGTRLTVL.

This chain joins TRBV19 and TRBJ2-1, with TRBD2 identical over 9 bases. The CDR3 contains 13 residues. Germline V CDR1 and CDR2: LNHDA, SQIVND (reference sequence). The J segment lost 8 bases and the V segment lost 4 bases, leaving 3 bases of the junction unmatched. The CDR3 reads CASSSGGGDEQFF. CDR3 nucleotide sequence: TGTGCCAGTAGTAGCGGGGGGGGTGATGAGCAGTTCTTC.

The rearrangement joins TRBV6-6 to TRBJ2-7, with 7 bases matching TRBD1. The CDR3 extends over 13 amino acids. CDR1 MNHNY and CDR2 SVGAGI come from the germline V gene (reference sequence). CDR3 nucleotide sequence: TGTGCCAGCAGTTCCATCCTCCCGGGACAGTTGATCGTC. Residues: CASSSILPGQLIV.

This clonotype turned up a few times. The chain carries TRBV23-1 and TRBJ2-7, with D perhaps matching TRBD1 or TRBD2 (6 bases each). TRBV23-1 is recorded as an ORF, its role being uncertain. This CDR3 is 15 amino acids long. Trimming shortened V by 3 bases and J by 7 bases, and 19 bases separated the two germline ends. The CDR3 is CASSHRGTGANEQYF. DNA for the CDR3: TGCGCCAGCAGTCATCGGGGAACGGGGGCAAATGAGCAGTACTTC.

The CDR3: CASSSSSDRERQYV. As DNA, the CDR3 is TGTGCCAGCAGCTCGTCCTCGGACAGGGAACGGCAGTACGTC. The rearrangement uses TRBV11-1 and TRBJ2-7; 8 bases agree with TRBD1. J gave up 9 bases and V 4 bases, and 11 bases lay outside the gene matches. Per the germline V gene, CDR1 is SGHAT and CDR2 is FQDESV (reference sequence). The CDR3 runs 14 residues.

This clonotype has ten or more counts. The V and J genes are TRBV7-2 and TRBJ1-6; 7 nucleotides line up with TRBD1. The CDR3 extends over 16 amino acids. The germline CDR1 and CDR2 sequences are SGHTA and FQGNSA. V gave up 5 bases and J gave up 2 bases; unmatched junction bases: 6. The CDR3 protein is CASSASDRAYNSPLHF. In DNA form, the CDR3 reads TGTGCCAGCAGCGCTTCTGACAGGGCCTATAATTCACCCCTCCACTTT.

The chain uses TRBV6-8 and TRBJ2-1; D not resolved. Looked up from germline, CDR1 is MNHGY and CDR2 is SAAAGT. The CDR3 contains 14 residues. Trimming removed 0 bases at V and 6 bases at J, with 9 bases between. DNA of the CDR3: TGTGCCAGCAGTTACTCCCGAGTAAGCAATGAGCAGTTCTTC. It encodes CASSYSRVSNEQFF.

The chain combines TRBV19 with TRBJ1-2; maybe TRBD1 (6 bases). This CDR3 region has 10 residues. Germline CDR1 is LNHDA and CDR2 is SQIVND (reference sequence). With 11 bases removed from V and 7 bases from J, the gap between germline ends came to 11 bases. The DNA for the CDR3 is TGTGCCTCACAGGGCAGTGGCTACACCTTC. Protein sequence: CASQGSGYTF.

This clonotype was observed a handful of times. The gene calls are TRBV7-9 and TRBJ1-1; the D gene is possibly TRBD1 (6 bases). CDR3 size: 13 residues. Per germline, CDR1 SEHNR and CDR2 FQNEAQ (reference sequence). Trimming took off 7 bases at V and 1 base at J, with 10 bases between the two ends. Written as DNA, the CDR3 is TGTGCCAGCACCGACAGGCCGAACACTGAAGCTTTCTTT. The encoded protein is CASTDRPNTEAFF. Combining the CDR3 with reference TRBV7-9 and TRBJ1-1 gives the whole variable domain DTGVSQNPRHKITKRGQNVTFRCDPISEHNRLYWYRQTLGQGPEFLTYFQNEAQLEKSRLLSDRFSAERPKGSFSTLEIQRTEQGDSAMYLCASTDRPNTEAFFGQGTRLTVV.

The chain carries TRBV28 and TRBJ1-3; no clear D gene. The CDR3 runs 14 residues. V was clipped by 6 bases and J by 2 bases, with 11 bases between them. CDR1 MDHEN and CDR2 SYDVKM come from the germline V gene. CDR3 residues: CASSPMGAGNTIYF. The CDR3 bases are TGTGCCAGCAGCCCCATGGGAGCTGGAAACACCATATATTTT.